This entry is about one T cell receptor beta chain. The entry originates in a study of shared clonotypes between healthy human individuals. Looked up from germline, CDR1 is SGHAT and CDR2 is FQNNGV. The ends lost 1 base at V and 4 bases at J; junction bases unmatched: 8. The CDR3 covers 16 residues. Only in-frame clones appear in the TCRdb table, and some are missing; sequencing was by immunoSEQ multiplex PCR. The table includes more than 2 million clones, roughly 95% detected once. The naive CD8 fraction comprised CD45RO-negative cells positively selected for CCR7 and excluded terminally differentiated effector memory CD45RA+ cells.

The chain joins TRBV11-2 to TRBJ2-5; 8 bases line up with TRBD1. This receptor was taken from a man aged 18-30 years in good health. The sequencing sample was made of naive CD8+ T cells sorted from blood. CDR3 protein: CASSLGGAGGLETQYF. Here the CDR3 DNA reads TGTGCCAGCAGCTTAGGCGGTGCAGGGGGCTTAGAGACCCAGTACTTC.